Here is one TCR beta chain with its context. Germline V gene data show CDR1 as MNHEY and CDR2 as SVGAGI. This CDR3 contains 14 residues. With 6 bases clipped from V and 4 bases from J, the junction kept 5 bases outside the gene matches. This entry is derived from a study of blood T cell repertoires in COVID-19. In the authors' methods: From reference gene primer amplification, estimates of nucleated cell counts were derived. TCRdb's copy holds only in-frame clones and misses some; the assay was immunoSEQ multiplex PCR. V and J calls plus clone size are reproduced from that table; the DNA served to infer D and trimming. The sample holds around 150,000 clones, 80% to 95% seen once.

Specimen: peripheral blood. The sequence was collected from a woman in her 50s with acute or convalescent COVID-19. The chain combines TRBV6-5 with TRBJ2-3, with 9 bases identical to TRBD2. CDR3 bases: TGTGCCAGCAGACCTAGCGGGACCCCAGATACGCAGTATTTT. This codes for CASRPSGTPDTQYF.